Below, 13 T cell receptor beta chains from the same sample are listed, as sequenced in a study of beta chain features in type 1 diabetes. Study findings and constraints: Shorter TCRB CDR3s, moderately but significantly so, were found in Type 1 diabetes patients in all four CD4+ subsets.

The entirety of the isolated RNA underwent reverse transcription, so expressed TCRB transcripts were sequenced. Sequencing was performed with immunoSEQ multiplex PCR; in TCRdb, only in-frame clones are kept and a portion is missing. This sample has a few hundred thousand clones, with about 13% found just once. What these receptors recognize is not known. Sequences were obtained from naive CD4+ T cells from blood. The receptor set was obtained from a young woman with type 1 diabetes.

This clone was found a few times. The V and J genes are TRBV18 and TRBJ2-3; D is undetermined. From germline, CDR1 is KGHSH and CDR2 LQKENI. This CDR3 spans 15 amino acids. V was shortened by 2 bases and J by 2 bases, with 11 bases between the two germline ends. CDR3: CASSPSREFTDTQYF. The DNA for the CDR3 is TGTGCCAGCTCACCATCCCGAGAATTCACAGATACGCAGTATTTT.

This clone was detected a few times. This sequence joins TRBV18 and TRBJ1-1; 7 positions match TRBD1. J lost 3 bases, V lost 3 bases, and 7 bases had no gene match. Germline V gene lookup returns CDR1 KGHSH and CDR2 LQKENI. The CDR3 has 15 amino acids. The CDR3 coding sequence is TGTGCCAGCTCACCGGGGAACAGGGGATACACTGAAGCTTTCTTT. This encodes CASSPGNRGYTEAFF. Supplemented by reference TRBV18 and TRBJ1-1, the full variable domain reads NAGVMQNPRHLVRRRGQEARLRCSPMKGHSHVYWYRQLPEEGLKFMVYLQKENIIDESGMPKERFSAEFPKEGPSILRIQQVVRGDSAAYFCASSPGNRGYTEAFFGQGTRLTVV.

The chain carries TRBV27 and TRBJ2-3; D gene uncertain. There are 12 residues in the CDR3. CDR1 is MNHEY and CDR2 is SMNVEV in the germline V gene (reference sequence). V lost 4 bases and J 5 bases, leaving 7 bases between the germline ends. In DNA, the CDR3 is TGTGCCAGCAGTTCCCTAGGAGATACGCAGTATTTT. Its protein is CASSSLGDTQYF.

The chain is built from TRBV19 and TRBJ2-4, with 7 positions matching TRBD1. Trimming removed 0 bases from V and 11 bases from J; junction bases left unmatched: 4. The CDR3 sequence is 13 residues long. Germline V gives CDR1 LNHDA, CDR2 SQIVND (reference sequence). In nucleotides, the CDR3 is TGTGCCAGTAGTATAGAGGGGACAGAATTTCAGTACTTC. Protein: CASSIEGTEFQYF.

The chain is built from TRBV9 and TRBJ1-2; D is unclear. CDR3 length equals 15 residues. Germline V gene sequence: CDR1 SGDLS, CDR2 YYNGEE. Trimming pared 0 bases from V and 0 bases from J, leaving 9 bases between. The chain's CDR3 is CASSVVPATNYGYTF. The CDR3 DNA reads TGTGCCAGCAGCGTAGTCCCCGCTACTAACTATGGCTACACCTTC. The variable domain in full, completed from reference TRBV9 and TRBJ1-2, reads DSGVTQTPKHLITATGQRVTLRCSPRSGDLSVYWYQQSLDQGLQFLIQYYNGEERAKGNILERFSAQQFPDLHSELNLSSLELGDSALYFCASSVVPATNYGYTFGSGTRLTVV.

V usage is TRBV9 and J usage is TRBJ2-7, with 9 bases matching TRBD2. With V trimmed by 3 bases and J by 0 bases, 1 base remained unmatched. The CDR3 has 14 amino acids. Germline CDR1 SGDLS, CDR2 YYNGEE. The CDR3 is CASSASGTSYEQYF. The DNA for the CDR3 is TGTGCCAGCAGCGCTAGCGGGACCTCCTACGAGCAGTACTTC.

This clone occurred a few times. This chain uses TRBV7-3 with TRBJ2-2; D is perhaps TRBD1 (5 bases). Between the trimmed V and J ends, which lost 5 bases and 8 bases, there was a span of 9 bases. Germline V gene sequence: CDR1 SGHTA, CDR2 FQGTGA. The CDR3 is 12 residues long. This CDR3 is CASSPRTGELFF. In nucleotides, the CDR3 is TGTGCCAGCAGCCCCCGGACAGGGGAGCTGTTTTTT.

This clone was recorded a few times. The J gene is TRBJ2-1, the V gene TRBV6-1, with 8 bases aligning to TRBD2. Looked up from germline, CDR1 is MNHNS and CDR2 is SASEGT. V shed 5 bases and J 10 bases; nucleotides not matched to a gene: 7. The CDR3 has 13 residues. The CDR3 is CASSPRGEGEQFF. CDR3 bases: TGTGCCAGCAGTCCGCGGGGGGAAGGCGAGCAGTTCTTC.

This clone was observed a handful of times. This chain links TRBV6-5 with TRBJ2-2, with D perhaps TRBD1 (6 bases). This CDR3 is built from 13 residues. The V gene lost 4 bases and the J gene lost 6 bases, with 9 bases spanning the gap. The germline gives CDR1 MNHEY, CDR2 SVGAGI. CDR3 sequence (DNA): TGTGCCAGCAGTTTCAGGGGCGCCGGGGAGCTGTTTTTT. Protein sequence: CASSFRGAGELFF.

The chain has TRBV6-6 and TRBJ1-1; possible D gene TRBD1, 6 bases. The ends were cut back, 5 bases at V and 5 bases at J, with 15 bases in the middle. Germline V gene data show CDR1 as MNHNY and CDR2 as SVGAGI (reference sequence). CDR3 size: 14 residues. CDR3: CASSREGVGTEAFF. DNA of the CDR3: TGTGCCAGCAGTCGAGAGGGGGTAGGAACTGAAGCTTTCTTT.

The chain uses TRBV5-1 and TRBJ2-7; 8 positions agree with TRBD1. The CDR3 is 15 amino acids. V was pared by 4 bases and J by 0 bases, with 6 bases of the junction left unmatched. Per the germline V gene, CDR1 is SGHRS and CDR2 is YFSETQ. The CDR3 region has the DNA TGCGCCAGCAGCCGCACGACAGGGGACTCCTACGAGCAGTACTTC. The encoded protein is CASSRTTGDSYEQYF.

The chain couples TRBV28 to TRBJ2-7; 8 bases map to TRBD1. The CDR3 runs to 13 residues. V shed 6 bases, J shed 5 bases, and the junction held 6 bases outside the gene matches. Looked up from germline, CDR1 is MDHEN and CDR2 is SYDVKM. CDR3 loop: CASSHDRGDEQYV. CDR3 bases: TGTGCCAGCAGCCATGACAGGGGCGACGAGCAGTACGTC.

This clone showed up just a few times. Here the CDR3 reads CASGTGGLNEQFF. DNA for the CDR3: TGTGCCAGCGGAACGGGTGGATTGAATGAGCAGTTCTTC. The rearrangement links TRBV7-2 to TRBJ2-1; unclear D gene. The CDR3 is 13 amino acids. Trimming removed 8 bases at V and 7 bases at J, with 15 bases between. Germline loops: CDR1 SGHTA, CDR2 FQGNSA.